These 26 T cell receptor beta chains were all obtained from the same sample, sequenced in a study of cytomegalovirus exposure and HLA in healthy donors. 60 Vbeta and 13 Jbeta primers were used in PCR. The table came from immunoSEQ multiplex PCR; TCRdb's copy has only in-frame clones and leaves some out. There are 100,000 to 120,000 clones in the sample; around 82% occur only once, and approximately 5% lies in the top ten. Sequencing was done on a sample of PBMCs. Receptors originate from a woman in her thirties in good health and CMV-seropositive.

As DNA, the CDR3 is TGTGCCAGCAGGCTGACAGGAGCAGACACTGAAGCTTTCTTT. Translation gives CASRLTGADTEAFF. The rearrangement joins TRBV6-5 to TRBJ1-1, with D maybe TRBD1 (6 bases). Germline V CDR1 and CDR2: MNHEY, SVGAGI. The CDR3 length is 14 residues. Trimming took 6 bases from V and 3 from J, leaving 14 bases between them.

The chain is built from TRBV10-3 and TRBJ2-7; D gene ambiguous. V was pared by 0 bases and J by 3 bases, with 12 bases between. The CDR3 is 15 amino acids. The V gene's germline CDR1 is ENHRY and CDR2 SYGVKD. The CDR3 nucleotides read TGTGCCATCAGTGAGTCTCGCACAGTGAACTACGAGCAGTACTTC. Its translation is CAISESRTVNYEQYF.

This clone was found once. J is TRBJ1-1 and V is TRBV7-8, with 10 bases aligning to TRBD1. Germline CDR1 reads SGHVS; CDR2 reads FQNEAQ. With V trimmed by 6 bases and J by 3 bases, 16 bases remained unmatched. The CDR3 runs to 18 residues. DNA of the CDR3: TGTGCCAGCAGATCGACAGGGGGCCCGCCCACCCCCCACACTGAAGCTTTCTTT. The encoded protein is CASRSTGGPPTPHTEAFF. Full variable domain (outside the CDR3, taken from reference TRBV7-8 and TRBJ1-1): GAGVSQSPRYKVAKRGQDVALRCDPISGHVSLFWYQQALGQGPEFLTYFQNEAQLDKSGLPSDRFFAERPEGSVSTLKIQRTQQEDSAVYLCASRSTGGPPTPHTEAFFGQGTRLTVV.

The chain recombines TRBV29-1 with TRBJ1-2, with D perhaps TRBD1 (6 bases). The germline V gene has CDR1 SQVTM and CDR2 ANQGSEA. The CDR3 extends over 14 amino acids. V shed 5 bases and J shed 2 bases, with 15 bases lying between them. For the CDR3, the DNA is TGCAGCGTTATGTTGGACAGTTCCAACTATGGCTACACCTTC. This encodes CSVMLDSSNYGYTF.

The CDR3 DNA sequence: TGTGCCAGCAGCCGTAATCCTAAAAGCTCCTACGAGCAGTACTTC. Translation gives CASSRNPKSSYEQYF. The gene calls are TRBV7-9 and TRBJ2-7, with D unclear. The germline V gene encodes CDR1 SEHNR and CDR2 FQNEAQ (reference sequence). V was trimmed by 5 bases and J by 0 bases, leaving 14 bases between them. The CDR3 covers 15 residues.

Only a few counts were recorded for this clone. The chain combines TRBV5-8 with TRBJ2-1, with 12 bases identical to TRBD2. The CDR3 is 15 amino acids. The junction had 9 bases not matched to a gene; V was cut back by 5 bases and J by 9 bases. Germline V gives CDR1 SGHTS, CDR2 YDEGEE. The CDR3 spells CASRSLAGGRGEQFF. For the CDR3, the DNA is TGTGCCAGCAGGTCCCTAGCGGGGGGGCGGGGTGAGCAGTTCTTC.

This chain links TRBV21-1 with TRBJ1-6; TRBD1 is the table's D call, not checked against the DNA. TRBV21-1 is a pseudogene. The CDR3 is made up of 17 amino acids. The CDR3 DNA reads TGTGCCAGCACCCCCAGGAGGACAGGGGGAAAAATTTCACCCCTCCACTTT. This encodes CASTPRRTGGKISPLHF.

This clone was counted between two and nine times. The chain links TRBV9 to TRBJ2-5; the match to TRBD2 covers 9 bases. Looked up from germline, CDR1 is SGDLS and CDR2 is YYNGEE. The CDR3 totals 17 residues. V shed 4 bases and J 4 bases; nucleotides not matched to a gene: 14. CDR3 nucleotide sequence: TGTGCCAGCAGCCCTACTAGCGGGTGGACCCGGGGAGAGACCCAGTACTTC. The encoded protein is CASSPTSGWTRGETQYF.

Remarks on this clone: Other DNA sequences from this sample encode an identical CDR3 as well. CDR3 in amino acids: CASSVGADTQYF. The DNA for the CDR3 is TGTGCCAGCAGCGTAGGGGCGGATACGCAGTATTTT. This chain links TRBV9 with TRBJ2-3; D uncertain. V was pared by 0 bases and J by 6 bases, with 5 bases between. CDR1 SGDLS and CDR2 YYNGEE come from the germline V gene. The CDR3 is 12 amino acids.

The genes are TRBV5-1 and TRBJ2-5, with 9 bases fitting TRBD1. This CDR3 spans 15 amino acids. The trim removed 3 bases at V and 5 bases at J, leaving 8 bases unmatched. Germline CDR1 SGHRS, CDR2 YFSETQ. CDR3 sequence reads: CASSYEQGARETQYF. The CDR3 coding sequence is TGCGCCAGCAGCTACGAACAGGGGGCGCGGGAGACCCAGTACTTC.

V and J are TRBV7-8 and TRBJ1-1; TRBD1 is a possible D gene (5 bases). The V end was cut by 1 base, the J end by 7 bases, with 10 bases between. The CDR3 length is 13 residues. The germline CDR1 and CDR2 sequences are SGHVS and FQNEAQ. CDR3 sequence reads: CASSLVGHSEAFF. CDR3 nucleotides: TGTGCCAGCAGCTTAGTGGGGCATAGTGAAGCTTTCTTT. Full variable domain (remainder filled in from reference TRBV7-8 and TRBJ1-1): GAGVSQSPRYKVAKRGQDVALRCDPISGHVSLFWYQQALGQGPEFLTYFQNEAQLDKSGLPSDRFFAERPEGSVSTLKIQRTQQEDSAVYLCASSLVGHSEAFFGQGTRLTVV.

The chain is built from TRBV7-9 and TRBJ2-5; 7 bases align to TRBD1. The CDR3 is 15 residues long. Trimming removed 5 bases from V and 5 bases from J; junction bases left unmatched: 11. Germline CDR1 and CDR2: SEHNR and FQNEAQ (reference sequence). The CDR3 spells CASSARQGLRETQYF. The CDR3 DNA is TGTGCCAGCAGCGCTCGACAGGGATTAAGGGAGACCCAGTACTTC.

The chain couples TRBV30 to TRBJ2-5; 9 bases line up with TRBD2. CDR3 size: 12 residues. J gave up 4 bases and V 7 bases, and 4 bases lay outside the gene matches. Germline-derived CDR1 and CDR2 are GTSNPN and SVGIG (reference sequence). Here the CDR3 reads CAYRTSVETQYF. The CDR3 nucleotides read TGTGCCTACAGGACTAGCGTAGAGACCCAGTACTTC.

The CDR3 DNA sequence: TGTGCCATCGGGCGGGGGGGGACCTACAATGAGCAGTTCTTC. Translated, it gives CAIGRGGTYNEQFF. This sequence joins TRBV10-3 and TRBJ2-1; TRBD2 agrees at 9 bases. The CDR3 contains 14 residues. V shed 8 bases and J 2 bases; nucleotides not matched to a gene: 4. Germline V gene data show CDR1 as ENHRY and CDR2 as SYGVKD.

This clone came up once. The rearrangement links TRBV6-5 to TRBJ2-3; a weak D match, TRBD1 (6 bases). Trimming shortened V by 4 bases and J by 0 bases, and 14 bases separated the two germline ends. Germline assignment: CDR1 MNHEY and CDR2 SVGAGI. CDR3 size: 16 residues. DNA for the CDR3: TGTGCCAGCAGTTCAGGCGGACAGAAAAGCACAGATACGCAGTATTTT. Protein sequence: CASSSGGQKSTDTQYF.

V usage is TRBV6-5 and J usage is TRBJ1-6, with a possible D match to TRBD1 (5 bases). V was cut by 6 bases and J by 5 bases, with 14 bases left in between. The CDR3 runs 15 residues. Germline CDR1 and CDR2: MNHEY and SVGAGI. The CDR3 DNA is TGTGCCAGCAGCCTTGGGGCACCGGATAATTCACCCCTCCACTTT. Translation gives CASSLGAPDNSPLHF.

This clone has more than one count but fewer than ten. The chain combines TRBV15 with TRBJ2-7; no clear D. The germline gives CDR1 LNHNV, CDR2 YYDKDF (reference sequence). V dropped 6 bases and J dropped 0 bases, with 9 bases sitting between them. CDR3 length: 13 amino acids. CDR3 sequence (DNA): TGTGCCACCAGTGACCGGAGCTCCTACGAGCAGTACTTC. Residues: CATSDRSSYEQYF.

Of note for this clone: Additional DNA sequences in this sample encode the identical CDR3. The chain couples TRBV6-1 to TRBJ2-1; 7 bases match TRBD2. The germline CDR1 and CDR2 sequences are MNHNS and SASEGT. V shed 1 base, J shed 7 bases, and the junction held 7 bases outside the gene matches. The CDR3 is made up of 15 amino acids. CDR3 region: CASSEEIAGGNEQFF. In DNA, the CDR3 is TGTGCCAGCAGTGAAGAGATAGCGGGTGGAAATGAGCAGTTCTTC.

The chain links TRBV10-3 to TRBJ1-2; D unresolved. The CDR3 loop spans 15 amino acids. Germline CDR1 ENHRY, CDR2 SYGVKD. Trimming left V 3 bases short and J 3 bases short, with 14 bases between. The CDR3: CAISESWEMDYGYTF. The CDR3 DNA reads as TGTGCCATCAGTGAATCGTGGGAGATGGACTATGGCTACACCTTC.

This rearrangement joins TRBV5-8 to TRBJ1-6; unclear D gene. V dropped 4 bases and J dropped 10 bases, with 15 bases sitting between them. Germline CDR1 and CDR2: SGHTS and YDEGEE. The CDR3 covers 14 residues. For the CDR3, the DNA is TGTGCCAGCAGCCCGGACTGGGGAGGATCACCCCTCCACTTT. Residues: CASSPDWGGSPLHF.

CDR3: CASTNPGDSEAFF. The CDR3 bases are TGTGCCAGCACCAACCCAGGGGATAGTGAAGCTTTCTTT. This chain uses TRBV6-6 with TRBJ1-1; D is possibly TRBD1 (6 bases). Trimming removed 7 bases at V and 7 bases at J, with 16 bases between. Germline V gene lookup returns CDR1 MNHNY and CDR2 SVGAGI (reference sequence). There are 13 residues in the CDR3.

This clone was seen only once. This chain links TRBV27 with TRBJ1-5; 7 positions agree with TRBD1. The J segment lost 4 bases and the V segment lost 3 bases, leaving 6 bases of the junction unmatched. Per the germline V gene, CDR1 is MNHEY and CDR2 is SMNVEV (reference sequence). The CDR3 consists of 15 residues. CDR3 sequence reads: CASSFGPRGNQPQHF. The CDR3 DNA is TGTGCCAGCAGTTTCGGACCCAGGGGGAATCAGCCCCAGCATTTT.

The chain recombines TRBV29-1 with TRBJ2-3, with 9 bases lining up with TRBD2. Germline V gene sequence: CDR1 SQVTM, CDR2 ANQGSEA. This CDR3 contains 14 residues. Losses at the gene ends were 7 bases for V and 6 bases for J; bases not matched to a gene: 11. CDR3 amino acids: CSARDSGRYDTQYF. The CDR3 DNA reads TGCAGCGCTCGGGATAGCGGGAGATACGATACGCAGTATTTT.

The chain is built from TRBV7-2 and TRBJ2-1, with D perhaps matching TRBD2 (5 bases). Looked up from germline, CDR1 is SGHTA and CDR2 is FQGNSA. Trimming took 5 bases from V and 0 from J, leaving 11 bases between them. The CDR3 covers 15 residues. CDR3 in amino acids: CASSIIGSSYNEQFF. CDR3 DNA sequence: TGTGCCAGCAGCATCATAGGGAGCTCCTACAATGAGCAGTTCTTC.

The chain joins TRBV11-2 to TRBJ2-7, with unresolved D. The CDR3 has 11 amino acids. The V end was cut by 4 bases, the J end by 3 bases, with 4 bases between. Looked up from germline, CDR1 is SGHAT and CDR2 is FQNNGV. The CDR3 loop reads CASSYFYEQYF. CDR3 sequence (DNA): TGTGCCAGCAGCTACTTCTACGAGCAGTACTTC. Combining the CDR3 with reference TRBV11-2 and TRBJ2-7 gives the whole variable domain EAGVAQSPRYKIIEKRQSVAFWCNPISGHATLYWYQQILGQGPKLLIQFQNNGVVDDSQLPKDRFSAERLKGVDSTLKIQPAKLEDSAVYLCASSYFYEQYFGPGTRLTVT.

The V and J genes are TRBV5-1 and TRBJ2-5; D is unclear. The germline V and J ends were trimmed by 1 base and 2 bases, with 3 bases remaining between them. Germline V gene sequence: CDR1 SGHRS, CDR2 YFSETQ. The CDR3 loop spans 12 amino acids. CDR3 amino acids: CASSLSQETQYF. Here the CDR3 DNA reads TGCGCCAGCAGCTTGTCACAAGAGACCCAGTACTTC.